This TCR beta chain was identified in a study of blood T cell repertoires in COVID-19. The overall study: Acute and convalescent COVID-19 specimens originated in the United States, Italy and Spain.

A word on this clone: Other nucleotide sequences from this sample produce the same CDR3.

Sequenced by immunoSEQ multiplex PCR; TCRdb stores in-frame clones only, minus some. This table holds approximately 69,000 clones, around 85% found once. Germline loops: CDR1 SGHTA, CDR2 FQGNSA. V shed 5 bases, J shed 0 bases, and the junction held 7 bases outside the gene matches. The CDR3 covers 16 residues. This clonotype originated in a human donor in a cohort sampled during active COVID-19. V usage is TRBV7-2 and J usage is TRBJ1-3; 7 bases align to TRBD1. Sample: peripheral blood. CDR3 sequence (DNA): TGTGCCAGCAGCATCACAGGGGAGTCCTCTGGAAACACCATATATTTT. Its translation: CASSITGESSGNTIYF.